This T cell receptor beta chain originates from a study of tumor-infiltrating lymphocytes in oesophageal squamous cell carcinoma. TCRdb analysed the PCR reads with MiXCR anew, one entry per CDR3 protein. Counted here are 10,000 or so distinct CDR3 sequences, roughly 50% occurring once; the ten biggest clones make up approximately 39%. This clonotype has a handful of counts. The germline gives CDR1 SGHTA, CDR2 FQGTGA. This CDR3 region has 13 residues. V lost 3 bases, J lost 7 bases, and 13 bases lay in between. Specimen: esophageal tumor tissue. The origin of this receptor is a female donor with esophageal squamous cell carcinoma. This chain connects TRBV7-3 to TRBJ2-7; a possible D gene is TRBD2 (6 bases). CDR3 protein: CASSFLGEDEQYF. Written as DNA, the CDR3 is TGTGCCAGCAGCTTCTTAGGGGAGGATGAGCAGTACTTC.